A single sample is the source of the 19 T cell receptor beta chains below, sequenced in a study of glioma-infiltrating T cells. Amplification of TCR alpha and beta CDR3 regions from RNA used iRepertoire nested multiplex PCR. TCRdb recomputed calls from the multiplex PCR reads with MiXCR, one row per CDR3 protein. In the table there are around 100,000 distinct CDR3 sequences, roughly 30% of which are singletons. Sequencing was done on a sample of glioma tissue, nonneoplastic brain tissue, or PBMCs (not recorded which). The receptors here all came from a human donor with low-grade glioma or glioblastoma, undergoing nonglioma brain surgery, or in good health (not recorded which).

This clonotype was counted many times. V and J are TRBV6-1 and TRBJ2-6, with 8 bases identical to TRBD1. V lost 10 bases to trimming and J lost 0 bases; unmatched junction nucleotides: 11. This CDR3 has 17 amino acids. Germline CDR1 is MNHNS and CDR2 is SASEGT. CDR3 in DNA: TGTGCCACCACCCGGGACAGGTCCCTCTCTGGGGCCAACGTCCTGACTTTC. Translated, it gives CATTRDRSLSGANVLTF.

The rearrangement links TRBV10-3 to TRBJ2-6, with D unresolved. V was trimmed by 6 bases and J by 0 bases, leaving 6 bases between them. The CDR3 consists of 14 residues. In germline, CDR1 is ENHRY, CDR2 SYGVKD. The CDR3 DNA sequence: TGTGCCATCAGAAGGGACTCTGGGGCCAACGTCCTGACTTTC. Residues: CAIRRDSGANVLTF.

The chain recombines TRBV29-1 with TRBJ2-3, with 10 bases fitting TRBD2. V lost 6 bases to trimming and J lost 9 bases; unmatched junction nucleotides: 15. The CDR3 extends over 15 amino acids. Germline assignment: CDR1 SQVTM and CDR2 ANQGSEA. The CDR3 coding sequence is TGCAGCGTCATTACTCCTAGCGGGGGCGCCGGAACGCAGTATTTT. Protein product: CSVITPSGGAGTQYF.

In this sample, this clonotype turned up many times. The chain is built from TRBV6-1 and TRBJ2-7; D gene uncertain. The V end was cut by 5 bases, the J end by 1 base, with 12 bases between. Germline V gene sequence: CDR1 MNHNS, CDR2 SASEGT. This CDR3 comprises 14 residues. In DNA, the CDR3 is TGTGCCAGCAGTCTGACGGCCCTTTCCTACGAGCAGTACTTC. It translates to CASSLTALSYEQYF.

This rearrangement joins TRBV7-2 to TRBJ2-2; 9 nucleotides line up with TRBD1. This CDR3 spans 17 amino acids. V was clipped by 5 bases and J by 7 bases; unmatched bases: 14. Germline CDR1 and CDR2: SGHTA and FQGNSA. CDR3 in amino acids: CASSPRGGTGIVGELFF. CDR3 coding DNA: TGTGCCAGCAGCCCCAGGGGGGGGACAGGGATCGTCGGGGAGCTGTTTTTT. The complete variable domain, with remaining parts taken from reference TRBV7-2 and TRBJ2-2, reads GAGVSQSPSNKVTEKGKDVELRCDPISGHTALYWYRQSLGQGLEFLIYFQGNSAPDKSGLPSDRFSAERTGGSVSTLTIQRTQQEDSAVYLCASSPRGGTGIVGELFFGEGSRLTVL.

This clonotype was recorded once. J is TRBJ2-3 and V is TRBV11-2; 11 bases fit TRBD2. CDR1 is SGHAT and CDR2 is FQNNGV in the germline V gene. J lost 3 bases, V lost 4 bases, and 9 bases had no gene match. This CDR3 has 17 amino acids. The CDR3 here is CASSSSGTSGITDTQYF. In DNA form, the CDR3 reads TGTGCCAGCAGCTCCTCCGGGACTAGCGGTATAACAGATACGCAGTATTTT. The full variable domain, completed using reference TRBV11-2 and TRBJ2-3, is EAGVAQSPRYKIIEKRQSVAFWCNPISGHATLYWYQQILGQGPKLLIQFQNNGVVDDSQLPKDRFSAERLKGVDSTLKIQPAKLEDSAVYLCASSSSGTSGITDTQYFGPGTRLTVL.

This clonotype showed up many times. The genes are TRBV11-1 and TRBJ1-6; D gene ambiguous. Trimming shortened V by 1 base and J by 14 bases, and 12 bases separated the two germline ends. This CDR3 is built from 13 residues. The germline CDR1 and CDR2 sequences are SGHAT and FQDESV (reference sequence). CDR3 loop: CASSLDGPSALHF. The CDR3, as DNA: TGTGCCAGCAGCTTAGACGGCCCCTCGGCCCTCCACTTT.

The chain combines TRBV28 with TRBJ1-4; 7 positions match TRBD1. The CDR3 sequence is 15 residues long. Germline CDR1 MDHEN, CDR2 SYDVKM. Germline trimming cut 9 bases from V and 1 base from J; bases unmatched to any gene: 8. The CDR3 sequence: CARGRRTGTNEKLFF. CDR3 bases: TGTGCCAGAGGCCGACGGACAGGAACTAATGAAAAACTGTTTTTT.

This clonotype was counted a single time. Just one base apart from a much larger clone, this may be a read error. V usage is TRBV20-1 and J usage is TRBJ2-5; TRBD1 matches 10 bases. J lost 9 bases, V lost 6 bases, and 10 bases had no gene match. Germline CDR1 is DFQATT and CDR2 is SNEGSKA (reference sequence). The CDR3 contains 13 residues. The CDR3 coding sequence is TGCAGTGCCCAGACAGGGGGCGAGGAGGCCCAGTACTTC. Residues: CSAQTGGEEAQYF.

This chain connects TRBV12-3 or TRBV12-4 to TRBJ1-3; D is undetermined. Trimming took 11 bases from V and 4 from J, leaving 30 bases between them. The CDR3 runs to 18 residues. CDR3 nucleotide sequence: TGTGCCTATTCTAGCCCCAGCGCGAACCGGGGAATAGGAAACACCATATATTTT. Translation: CAYSSPSANRGIGNTIYF.

This clonotype occurred many times. The CDR3 nucleotides are TGTGCCAGTAGTTTCTCCGACGTCCGAGGACAGCCCCAGCATTTT. It translates to CASSFSDVRGQPQHF. The chain is built from TRBV19 and TRBJ1-5; no definite D call. Per germline, CDR1 LNHDA and CDR2 SQIVND (reference sequence). The CDR3 totals 15 residues. V lost 5 bases and J lost 7, with 18 bases in between.

In the case of this clonotype: This clone may be a read error of a much larger clone one base away. The chain combines TRBV6-1 with TRBJ2-5; TRBD2 agrees at 14 bases. The CDR3 consists of 15 residues. The germline V gene has CDR1 MNHNS and CDR2 SASEGT. In DNA, the CDR3 is TGTGCCAGCATCTCGGGACTAGCGGGGGAAGAGAACCAGTACTTC. Amino acid sequence: CASISGLAGEENQYF.

This clonotype has a count of ten or more. The rearrangement uses TRBV12-3 or TRBV12-4 and TRBJ1-1; D is perhaps TRBD1 (6 bases). The CDR3 extends over 14 amino acids. Deletions cut 7 bases from V and 1 base from J, with 13 bases between. In DNA form, the CDR3 reads TGTGCCAGCAAACCGGGACAATGGAACACTGAAGCTTTCTTT. It translates to CASKPGQWNTEAFF.

On this clonotype: Since no conserved phenylalanine or tryptophan closes the CDR3, a read error is the likely cause. This chain uses TRBV6-1 with TRBJ1-1; a weak D match, TRBD1 (5 bases). The CDR3 contains 16 residues. In germline, CDR1 is MNHNS, CDR2 SASEGT. CDR3 amino acids: CASSLGGGIMNPEAFS. The CDR3 DNA is TGTGCCAGCAGTCTAGGCGGGGGGATAATGAACCCTGAAGCTTTCTCT.

Points on this clonotype: This may come from a read error, since a much larger clone is one base off. The chain links TRBV28 to TRBJ1-2; 7 bases fit TRBD1. The germline V gene encodes CDR1 MDHEN and CDR2 SYDVKM. The CDR3 length is 13 residues. Unmatched junction bases numbered 7, after V lost 6 bases and J lost 6 bases. The chain's CDR3 is CASRKNRGNGYTF. In nucleotides, the CDR3 is TGTGCCAGCAGGAAAAACAGGGGTAATGGCTACACCTTC.

This chain uses TRBV2 with TRBJ2-7; perhaps TRBD1 as D (6 bases). V gave up 5 bases and J gave up 3 bases, with 14 bases separating them. This CDR3 region has 14 residues. Germline V gives CDR1 SNHLY, CDR2 FYNNEI. The CDR3 loop is CASSPTGPNYEQYF. The CDR3 DNA is TGTGCCAGCAGTCCGACAGGTCCAAACTACGAGCAGTACTTC. Variable domain in full (rest from reference TRBV2 and TRBJ2-7): EPEVTQTPSHQVTQMGQEVILRCVPISNHLYFYWYRQILGQKVEFLVSFYNNEISEKSEIFDDQFSVERPDGSNFTLKIRSTKLEDSAMYFCASSPTGPNYEQYFGPGTRLTVT.

Remarks on this clonotype: A read error may account for a junction end that differs from germline. The chain joins TRBV4-2 to TRBJ2-5, with D perhaps TRBD1 (6 bases). CDR3 size: 16 residues. Germline CDR1 reads LGHNA; CDR2 reads YNFKEQ. The CDR3 DNA follows: TGTGCCGGCAGCCATACGCTCTCAGGGGAACAAGAGACCCAGTACTTC. This sequence encodes CAGSHTLSGEQETQYF.

CDR3 sequence: CASSRSGGNQPQHF. In DNA, the CDR3 is TGTGCCAGCAGCAGGAGCGGGGGGAATCAGCCCCAGCATTTT. The V gene is TRBV7-9, the J gene TRBJ1-5, with a weak D call TRBD1 (5 bases). Germline assignment: CDR1 SEHNR and CDR2 FQNEAQ (reference sequence). Trimming stripped 5 bases from V and 4 bases from J, with 12 bases between. This CDR3 spans 14 amino acids. The full variable domain, completed using reference TRBV7-9 and TRBJ1-5, is DTGVSQNPRHKITKRGQNVTFRCDPISEHNRLYWYRQTLGQGPEFLTYFQNEAQLEKSRLLSDRFSAERPKGSFSTLEIQRTEQGDSAMYLCASSRSGGNQPQHFGDGTRLSIL.

This clonotype came up many times. V usage is TRBV20-1 and J usage is TRBJ2-5; D call uncertain. Between the trimmed V and J ends, which lost 5 bases and 5 bases, there was a span of 9 bases. The CDR3 sequence is 11 residues long. The germline V gene has CDR1 DFQATT and CDR2 SNEGSKA (reference sequence). The CDR3 is CSAGKLETQYF. CDR3 coding DNA: TGCAGTGCTGGGAAACTTGAGACCCAGTACTTC.